This entry describes one T cell receptor (beta chain). As yet, its antigen is unknown. The data were produced by immunoSEQ multiplex PCR, yet TCRdb's version contains in-frame clones alone and is incomplete. Seen here are over 60,000 clones, 71% observed once, and the top ten hold less than 9.5%. All patients experienced relapse after autologous stem cell transplantation, and brentuximab vedotin exposure was variable. This record belongs to a study of PD-1 blockade in classical Hodgkin lymphoma. Study-wide findings and caveats: The CD4+ diversity rise by C4D1 was clearest in complete responders. Newly diagnosed patients and complete responders had comparable diversity at baseline. Exclusion was applied to patients who started nivolumab under 1 year after ASCT.

After removal of 5 bases from V and 4 bases from J, the junction contained 16 bases not matched to a gene. The length of the CDR3 is 18 residues. Germline CDR1 reads LNHDA; CDR2 reads SQIVND (reference sequence). The rearrangement links TRBV19 to TRBJ2-5; TRBD1 matches at 10 bases. The sequence was collected from a human donor with classical Hodgkin lymphoma. The specimen was peripheral blood mononuclear cells (PBMCs), collected before the second cycle of nivolumab. As DNA, the CDR3 is TGTGCCAGTAGTCCGCGACAGGGGGCTGTTGGTACCACAGAGACCCAGTACTTC. Translation gives CASSPRQGAVGTTETQYF.